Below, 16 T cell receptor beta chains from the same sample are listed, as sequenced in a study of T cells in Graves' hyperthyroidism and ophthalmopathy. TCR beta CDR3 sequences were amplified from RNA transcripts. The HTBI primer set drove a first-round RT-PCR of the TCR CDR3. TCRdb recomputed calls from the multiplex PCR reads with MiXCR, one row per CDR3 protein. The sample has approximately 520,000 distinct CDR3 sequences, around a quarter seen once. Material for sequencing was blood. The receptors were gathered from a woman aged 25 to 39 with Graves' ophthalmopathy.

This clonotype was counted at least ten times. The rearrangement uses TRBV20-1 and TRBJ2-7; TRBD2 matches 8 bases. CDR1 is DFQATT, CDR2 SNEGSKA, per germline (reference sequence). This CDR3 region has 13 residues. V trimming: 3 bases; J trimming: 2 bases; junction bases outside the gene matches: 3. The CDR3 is CSASGLAPYEQYF. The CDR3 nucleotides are TGCAGTGCTAGTGGACTAGCTCCCTACGAGCAGTACTTC.

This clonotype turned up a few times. The CDR3 here is CASSQEIAGGQETQYF. The CDR3 DNA reads as TGTGCCAGCAGCCAAGAAATAGCGGGGGGCCAAGAGACCCAGTACTTC. The V and J genes are TRBV3-1 and TRBJ2-5; 10 bases map to TRBD2. Germline V gene sequence: CDR1 LGHDT, CDR2 YNNKEL (reference sequence). There are 16 residues in the CDR3. The V segment lost 0 bases and the J segment 1 base; nucleotides outside the gene matches: 2.

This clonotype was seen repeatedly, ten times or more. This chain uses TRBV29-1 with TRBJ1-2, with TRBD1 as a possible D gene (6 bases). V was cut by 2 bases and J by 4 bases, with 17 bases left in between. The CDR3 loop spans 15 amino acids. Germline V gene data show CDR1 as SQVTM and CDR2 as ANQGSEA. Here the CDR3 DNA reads TGCAGCGTTGAATCCGATACAGGGCCGGCCTATGGCTACACCTTC. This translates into CSVESDTGPAYGYTF.

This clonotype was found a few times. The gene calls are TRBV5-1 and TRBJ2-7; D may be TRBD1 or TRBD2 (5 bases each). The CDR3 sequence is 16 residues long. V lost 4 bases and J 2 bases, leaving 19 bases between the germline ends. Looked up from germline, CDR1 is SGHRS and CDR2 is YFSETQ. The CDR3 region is CASSPGFVREAYEQYF. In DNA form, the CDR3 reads TGCGCCAGCAGCCCGGGGTTTGTCAGGGAAGCCTACGAGCAGTACTTC.

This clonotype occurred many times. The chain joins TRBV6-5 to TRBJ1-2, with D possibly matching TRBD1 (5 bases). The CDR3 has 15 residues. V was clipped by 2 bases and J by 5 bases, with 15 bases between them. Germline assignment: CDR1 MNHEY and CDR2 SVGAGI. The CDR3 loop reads CASSYQQEGKYGYTF. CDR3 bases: TGTGCCAGCAGTTACCAACAGGAGGGGAAATATGGCTACACCTTC.

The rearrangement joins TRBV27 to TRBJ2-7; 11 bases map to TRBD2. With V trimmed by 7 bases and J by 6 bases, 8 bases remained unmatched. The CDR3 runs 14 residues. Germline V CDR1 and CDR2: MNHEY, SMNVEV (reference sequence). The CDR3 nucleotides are TGTGCCAGCACCTTAGCGGGAGGGGTCGGCGAGCAGTACTTC. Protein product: CASTLAGGVGEQYF.

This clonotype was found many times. CDR3 amino acids: CASSPANEETQYF. The CDR3 nucleotides are TGTGCCAGCTCACCCGCTAACGAAGAGACCCAGTACTTC. The J gene is TRBJ2-5, the V gene TRBV18; D unclear. The CDR3 has 13 residues. Trimming shortened V by 3 bases and J by 3 bases, and 8 bases separated the two germline ends. CDR1 and CDR2 (germline): KGHSH, LQKENI.

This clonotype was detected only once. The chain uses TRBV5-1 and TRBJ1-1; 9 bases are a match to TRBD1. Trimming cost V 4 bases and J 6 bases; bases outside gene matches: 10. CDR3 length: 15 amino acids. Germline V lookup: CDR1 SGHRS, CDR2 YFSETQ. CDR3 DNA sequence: TGCGCCAGCAGCGCAAACAGGGGGCGGGGGGCTGAAGCTTTCTTT. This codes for CASSANRGRGAEAFF. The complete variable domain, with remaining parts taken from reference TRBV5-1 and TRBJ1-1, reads KAGVTQTPRYLIKTRGQQVTLSCSPISGHRSVSWYQQTPGQGLQFLFEYFSETQRNKGNFPGRFSGRQFSNSRSEMNVSTLELGDSALYLCASSANRGRGAEAFFGQGTRLTVV.

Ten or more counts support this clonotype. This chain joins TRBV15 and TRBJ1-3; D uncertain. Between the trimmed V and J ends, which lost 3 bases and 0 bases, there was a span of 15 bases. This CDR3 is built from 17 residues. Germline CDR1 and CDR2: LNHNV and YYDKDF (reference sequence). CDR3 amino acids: CATSREERSPSGNTIYF. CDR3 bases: TGTGCCACCAGCAGGGAGGAAAGAAGCCCCTCTGGAAACACCATATATTTT.

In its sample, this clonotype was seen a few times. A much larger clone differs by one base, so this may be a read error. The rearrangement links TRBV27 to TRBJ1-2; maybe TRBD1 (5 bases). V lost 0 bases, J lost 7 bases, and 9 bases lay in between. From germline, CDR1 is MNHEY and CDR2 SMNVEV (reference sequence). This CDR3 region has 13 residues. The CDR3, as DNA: TGTGCCAGCAGTTTATCGGGGGGGTGTGGCTACACCTTC. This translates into CASSLSGGCGYTF.

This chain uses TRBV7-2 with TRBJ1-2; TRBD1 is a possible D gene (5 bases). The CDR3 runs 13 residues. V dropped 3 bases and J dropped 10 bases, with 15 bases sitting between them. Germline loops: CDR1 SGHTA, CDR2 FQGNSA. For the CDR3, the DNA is TGTGCCAGCAGCTTTGGCAGGGTTATGTCCTACACCTTC. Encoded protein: CASSFGRVMSYTF. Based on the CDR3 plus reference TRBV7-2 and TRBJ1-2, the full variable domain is GAGVSQSPSNKVTEKGKDVELRCDPISGHTALYWYRQSLGQGLEFLIYFQGNSAPDKSGLPSDRFSAERTGGSVSTLTIQRTQQEDSAVYLCASSFGRVMSYTFGSGTRLTVV.

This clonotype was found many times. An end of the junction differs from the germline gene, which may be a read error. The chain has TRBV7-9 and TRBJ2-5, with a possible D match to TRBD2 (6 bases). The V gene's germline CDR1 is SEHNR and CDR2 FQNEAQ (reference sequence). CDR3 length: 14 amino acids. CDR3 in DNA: TGTGCCAGCAGCTTATGGGGAGGTCGGGAGACCCGGTACTTC. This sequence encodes CASSLWGGRETRYF. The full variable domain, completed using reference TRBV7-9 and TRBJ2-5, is DTGVSQNPRHKITKRGQNVTFRCDPISEHNRLYWYRQTLGQGPEFLTYFQNEAQLEKSRLLSDRFSAERPKGSFSTLEIQRTEQGDSAMYLCASSLWGGRETRYFGPGTRLLVL.

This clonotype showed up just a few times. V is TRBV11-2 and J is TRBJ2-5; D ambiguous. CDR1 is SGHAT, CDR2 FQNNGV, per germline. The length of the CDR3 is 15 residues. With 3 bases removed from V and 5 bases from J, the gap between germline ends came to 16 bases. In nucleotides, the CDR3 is TGTGCCAGCAGCTTCTTGCCCAACCTAGTTGAGACCCAGTACTTC. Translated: CASSFLPNLVETQYF. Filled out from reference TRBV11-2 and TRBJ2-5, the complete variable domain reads EAGVAQSPRYKIIEKRQSVAFWCNPISGHATLYWYQQILGQGPKLLIQFQNNGVVDDSQLPKDRFSAERLKGVDSTLKIQPAKLEDSAVYLCASSFLPNLVETQYFGPGTRLLVL.

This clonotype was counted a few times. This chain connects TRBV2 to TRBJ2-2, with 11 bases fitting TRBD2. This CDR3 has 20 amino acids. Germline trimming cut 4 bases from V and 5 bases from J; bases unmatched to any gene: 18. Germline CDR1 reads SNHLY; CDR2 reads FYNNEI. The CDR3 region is CASSGHRNLLAGESTGELFF. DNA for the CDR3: TGTGCCAGCAGTGGGCACCGGAACCTACTAGCGGGAGAATCAACCGGGGAGCTGTTTTTT.

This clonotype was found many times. The CDR3 loop is CASRRTGSYGYTF. CDR3 DNA sequence: TGTGCCAGCAGGCGAACAGGGAGCTATGGCTACACCTTC. V and J are TRBV7-2 and TRBJ1-2, with a weak D call TRBD1 (6 bases). The length of the CDR3 is 13 residues. Trimming cost V 6 bases and J 4 bases, with 12 bases left between them. Per germline, CDR1 SGHTA and CDR2 FQGNSA. Looking up the rest from reference TRBV7-2 and TRBJ1-2 gives the full variable domain: GAGVSQSPSNKVTEKGKDVELRCDPISGHTALYWYRQSLGQGLEFLIYFQGNSAPDKSGLPSDRFSAERTGGSVSTLTIQRTQQEDSAVYLCASRRTGSYGYTFGSGTRLTVV.

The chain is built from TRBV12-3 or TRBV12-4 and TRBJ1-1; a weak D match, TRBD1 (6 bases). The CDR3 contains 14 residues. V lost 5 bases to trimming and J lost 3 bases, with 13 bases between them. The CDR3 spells CASSLTGLDTEAFF. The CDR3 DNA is TGTGCCAGCAGTCTAACAGGGCTCGACACTGAAGCTTTCTTT.